Presented here are 10 T cell receptor beta chains from one specimen sequenced in a study of T cells in Graves' hyperthyroidism and ophthalmopathy. Amplified regions were TCR beta CDR3 sequences from RNA transcripts. HTBI primers were used for first-round RT-PCR of the TCR CDR3. TCRdb re-analysed the multiplex PCR reads in MiXCR, keeping a single row per CDR3 protein. The sample consists of 350,000 to 450,000 distinct CDR3 sequences, about 14% of them appearing once. The sample consisted of blood. The receptors were gathered from a man in his forties or fifties with Graves' ophthalmopathy.

This clonotype was observed many times. This rearrangement joins TRBV27 to TRBJ2-7; 8 nucleotides match TRBD2. This CDR3 has 16 amino acids. Trimming took 5 bases from V and 1 from J; bases not matched to a gene: 10. The germline gives CDR1 MNHEY, CDR2 SMNVEV (reference sequence). CDR3 region: CASSPLTSAVSYEQYF. DNA for the CDR3: TGTGCCAGCAGTCCACTGACTAGCGCGGTGTCCTACGAGCAGTACTTC.

This clonotype was recorded many times. Here the CDR3 reads CASNAESTDTQYF. DNA for the CDR3: TGTGCCAGCAATGCGGAATCCACAGATACGCAGTATTTT. The chain employs TRBV2 and TRBJ2-3; no definite D call. V was pared by 7 bases and J by 2 bases, with 10 bases between. Germline CDR1 is SNHLY and CDR2 is FYNNEI. The CDR3 length is 13 residues.

This clonotype was found many times. V gene TRBV4-1 combines with J gene TRBJ2-5, with D maybe TRBD1 (5 bases). V gave up 4 bases and J gave up 4 bases, with 10 bases separating them. CDR3 length equals 13 residues. The germline gives CDR1 MGHRA, CDR2 YSYEKL. The chain's CDR3 is CASSLAGIETQYF. In nucleotides, the CDR3 is TGCGCCAGCAGCCTGGCAGGGATAGAGACCCAGTACTTC.

In the case of this clonotype: Being one base from a much bigger clone, this may be a read error. The V and J genes are TRBV20-1 and TRBJ2-2, with 8 bases that match TRBD1. CDR1 DFQATT and CDR2 SNEGSKA come from the germline V gene (reference sequence). V was clipped by 5 bases and J by 2 bases; unmatched bases: 4. CDR3 length: 14 residues. Here the CDR3 reads CSAGDRLNTGELFF. The CDR3 region has the DNA TGCAGTGCTGGGGACAGGCTTAACACCGGGGAGCTGTTTTTT.

In its sample, this clonotype was seen many times. The chain combines TRBV11-3 with TRBJ2-1; TRBD2 agrees at 7 bases. V trimming: 5 bases; J trimming: 0 bases; junction bases outside the gene matches: 7. CDR1 and CDR2 (germline): SGHNT, YENEEA. The CDR3 has 16 residues. The CDR3 DNA reads as TGTGCCAGCAGCCCACGGCGGGACTACTCCTACAATGAGCAGTTCTTC. Protein: CASSPRRDYSYNEQFF.

This clonotype was seen at least ten times. The V gene is TRBV20-1, the J gene TRBJ1-5; D unclear. CDR3 size: 14 residues. V dropped 2 bases and J dropped 1 base, with 9 bases sitting between them. Germline assignment: CDR1 DFQATT and CDR2 SNEGSKA (reference sequence). As DNA, the CDR3 is TGCAGTGCTAGAAAGGACGAGAGCAATCAGCCCCAGCATTTT. Amino acids: CSARKDESNQPQHF.

This clonotype showed up many times. The chain links TRBV3-1 to TRBJ2-7; TRBD2 aligns across 15 bases. V lost 1 base and J lost 4; bases outside the gene matches: 5. Germline CDR1 reads LGHDT; CDR2 reads YNNKEL (reference sequence). The CDR3 runs 17 residues. This CDR3 reads CASSQGTSGRARYEQYF. The CDR3 coding sequence is TGTGCCAGCAGCCAAGGGACTAGCGGGAGGGCTCGGTACGAGCAGTACTTC.

This clonotype came up many times. The rearrangement joins TRBV7-9 to TRBJ1-5; D gene ambiguous. V gave up 5 bases and J gave up 0 bases, with 14 bases separating them. Germline-derived CDR1 and CDR2 are SEHNR and FQNEAQ (reference sequence). This CDR3 comprises 16 residues. CDR3 bases: TGTGCCAGCAGCCCCAGCAGTTCCTATAGCAATCAGCCCCAGCATTTT. This translates into CASSPSSSYSNQPQHF.

There are a few counts of this clonotype. V and J are TRBV9 and TRBJ2-5; D is possibly TRBD1 (6 bases). Per germline, CDR1 SGDLS and CDR2 YYNGEE. V gave up 2 bases and J gave up 4 bases, with 15 bases separating them. This CDR3 is 15 amino acids long. CDR3 in amino acids: CASSVGSRTAETQYF. CDR3 coding DNA: TGTGCCAGCAGCGTGGGCTCCAGGACAGCAGAGACCCAGTACTTC.

This clonotype was seen repeatedly, ten times or more. The DNA for the CDR3 is TGTGCCAGCAGCTTACTAGCGGGAGGCTACGAGCAGTACTTC. This gives the protein CASSLLAGGYEQYF. This chain joins TRBV12-3 or TRBV12-4 and TRBJ2-7; 12 bases fit TRBD2. The CDR3 has 14 amino acids. After removal of 6 bases from V and 3 bases from J, the junction contained 3 bases not matched to a gene.